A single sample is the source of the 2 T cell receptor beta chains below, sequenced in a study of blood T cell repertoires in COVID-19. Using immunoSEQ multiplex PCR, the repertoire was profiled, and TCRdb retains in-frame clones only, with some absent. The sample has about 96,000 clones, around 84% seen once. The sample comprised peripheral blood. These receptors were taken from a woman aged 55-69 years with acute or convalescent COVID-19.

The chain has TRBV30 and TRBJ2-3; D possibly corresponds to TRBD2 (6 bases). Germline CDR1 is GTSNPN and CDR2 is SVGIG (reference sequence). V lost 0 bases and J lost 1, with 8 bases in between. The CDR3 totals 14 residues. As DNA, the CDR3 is TGTGCCTGGAGTGTTTCTAGCGGCACAGATACGCAGTATTTT. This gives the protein CAWSVSSGTDTQYF.

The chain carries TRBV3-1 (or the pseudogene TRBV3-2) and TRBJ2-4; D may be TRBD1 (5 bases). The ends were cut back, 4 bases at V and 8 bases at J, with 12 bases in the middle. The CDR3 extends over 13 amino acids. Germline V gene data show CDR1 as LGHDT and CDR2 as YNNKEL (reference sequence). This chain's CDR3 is CASSLLKGYIQYF. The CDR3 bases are TGTGCCAGCAGCCTCTTGAAGGGGTACATTCAGTACTTC.